This entry lists 21 T cell receptor beta chains sequenced from one sample in a study of blood T cell repertoires in COVID-19. Clones were sequenced by immunoSEQ multiplex PCR, and TCRdb holds only the in-frame ones, with some missing. The data contain more than 50,000 clones, 90% of them singletons. Sequenced sample: peripheral blood. Receptors were obtained from a woman aged 35 to 49 with active COVID-19.

The chain joins TRBV6-5 to TRBJ2-7; 8 nucleotides line up with TRBD2. V shed 5 bases and J 2 bases; nucleotides not matched to a gene: 8. CDR3 length: 15 amino acids. The germline V gene has CDR1 MNHEY and CDR2 SVGAGI. The CDR3 reads CASSPRAGGAYEQYF. The CDR3 DNA reads as TGTGCCAGCAGTCCCCGGGCGGGGGGCGCCTACGAGCAGTACTTC.

The genes are TRBV5-6 and TRBJ1-1; D uncertain. This CDR3 spans 18 amino acids. V was pared by 2 bases and J by 1 base, with 21 bases between. Germline CDR1 reads SGHDT; CDR2 reads YYEEEE. The CDR3 nucleotides read TGTGCCAGCAGCTTTATTATTGTTATCGGGGAGGGGAACACTGAAGCTTTCTTT. Translated: CASSFIIVIGEGNTEAFF.

The V gene is TRBV4-1, the J gene TRBJ2-5; a possible D gene is TRBD2 (6 bases). The ends were cut back, 3 bases at V and 5 bases at J, with 10 bases in the middle. Germline V gene data show CDR1 as MGHRA and CDR2 as YSYEKL. There are 13 residues in the CDR3. In nucleotides, the CDR3 is TGCGCCAGCAGCCACGTTCGGGGGGAGACCCAGTACTTC. This translates into CASSHVRGETQYF.

V usage is TRBV2 and J usage is TRBJ1-6; 12 positions agree with TRBD1. The V gene end was trimmed by 7 bases and the J gene end by 8 bases; junction bases not matched to a gene: 6. CDR1 is SNHLY, CDR2 FYNNEI, per germline. The length of the CDR3 is 15 residues. DNA of the CDR3: TGTGCCAGCACCCTGGGGACAGGGGGCGATTCACCCCTCCACTTT. As protein: CASTLGTGGDSPLHF.

The chain has TRBV3-1 (or the pseudogene TRBV3-2) and TRBJ1-1; D perhaps matches TRBD1 (6 bases). V shed 3 bases and J shed 0 bases, with 11 bases lying between them. CDR1 LGHDT and CDR2 YNNKEL come from the germline V gene (reference sequence). The CDR3 covers 15 residues. The CDR3 is CASSHSGQMNTEAFF. The CDR3 DNA reads TGTGCCAGCAGCCACTCCGGACAGATGAACACTGAAGCTTTCTTT.

V is TRBV6-2 or TRBV6-3 and J is TRBJ2-7; D might be TRBD2 (5 bases). This CDR3 has 11 residues. Trimming left V 5 bases short and J 4 bases short, with 6 bases between. CDR1 is MNHEY and CDR2 is SVGEGT in the germline V gene. The CDR3 nucleotides are TGTGCCAGCAGTGGAGGATACGAGCAGTACTTC. This gives the protein CASSGGYEQYF.

The CDR3 region has the DNA TGCGCCAGCAGCTTTGAGGCTCCACAAGAGACCCAGTACTTC. Protein: CASSFEAPQETQYF. V and J are TRBV5-1 and TRBJ2-5; the D is unclear. The CDR3 extends over 14 amino acids. The V end lost 2 bases, the J end lost 2 bases, and 10 bases lay between the germline ends. Germline values: CDR1 SGHRS, CDR2 YFSETQ.

This chain links TRBV10-3 with TRBJ1-2; 7 bases fit TRBD1. Per germline, CDR1 ENHRY and CDR2 SYGVKD. Germline trimming cut 2 bases from V and 6 bases from J; bases unmatched to any gene: 3. This CDR3 region has 13 residues. The DNA for the CDR3 is TGTGCCATCAGTGAGCACAGGGGAGATGGCTACACCTTC. It yields the protein CAISEHRGDGYTF.

This clone came up once. The rearrangement uses TRBV11-3 and TRBJ1-2; D is unclear. The CDR3 loop spans 17 amino acids. Germline V lookup: CDR1 SGHNT, CDR2 YENEEA. V was trimmed by 0 bases and J by 1 base, leaving 15 bases between them. CDR3 DNA: TGTGCCAGCAGCTTAGATGGGAGGGAATGGAATAACTATGGCTACACCTTC. Amino acids: CASSLDGREWNNYGYTF.

The chain uses TRBV30 and TRBJ2-7; 8 nucleotides match TRBD1. With 0 bases clipped from V and 2 bases from J, the junction kept 6 bases outside the gene matches. CDR1 and CDR2 from the germline V gene are GTSNPN and SVGIG (reference sequence). The CDR3 has 15 residues. The CDR3 DNA reads as TGTGCCTGGAGTGTGGGTCAGGGGGCCACCTACGAGCAGTACTTC. It yields the protein CAWSVGQGATYEQYF.

V usage is TRBV20-1 and J usage is TRBJ1-1; D remains ambiguous. The V gene's germline CDR1 is DFQATT and CDR2 SNEGSKA (reference sequence). The CDR3 runs 11 residues. V was shortened by 3 bases and J by 7 bases, with 9 bases between the two germline ends. The CDR3 DNA reads as TGCAGTGCTAGTCGAGGTATTGAAGCTTTCTTT. This encodes CSASRGIEAFF.

The rearrangement uses TRBV11-3 and TRBJ2-7, with 10 bases matching TRBD1. The J segment lost 2 bases and the V segment lost 8 bases, leaving 0 bases of the junction unmatched. This CDR3 has 12 residues. In germline, CDR1 is SGHNT, CDR2 YENEEA. The CDR3 DNA reads as TGTGCCAGCGGGACAGGGGCCTACGAGCAGTACTTC. It specifies CASGTGAYEQYF.

This rearrangement joins TRBV11-2 to TRBJ1-4; 8 positions match TRBD1. Germline lookup yields CDR1 SGHAT and CDR2 FQNNGV. J was trimmed by 5 bases and V by 5 bases; bases with no gene match: 10. CDR3 size: 16 residues. The chain's CDR3 is CASSPGTGYVNEKLFF. Written as DNA, the CDR3 is TGTGCCAGCAGCCCCGGGACAGGTTATGTCAATGAAAAACTGTTTTTT. Variable domain in full (rest from reference TRBV11-2 and TRBJ1-4): EAGVAQSPRYKIIEKRQSVAFWCNPISGHATLYWYQQILGQGPKLLIQFQNNGVVDDSQLPKDRFSAERLKGVDSTLKIQPAKLEDSAVYLCASSPGTGYVNEKLFFGSGTQLSVL.

The V and J genes are TRBV18 and TRBJ1-5; 9 nucleotides match TRBD1. Germline CDR1 reads KGHSH; CDR2 reads LQKENI. J gave up 3 bases and V 4 bases, and 4 bases lay outside the gene matches. The CDR3 is 15 amino acids. CDR3 sequence (DNA): TGTGCCAGCTCACTGGGACAGGGTAACAATCAGCCCCAGCATTTT. Its translation: CASSLGQGNNQPQHF.

The rearrangement uses TRBV9 and TRBJ2-7; 12 nucleotides match TRBD2. The CDR3 has 14 residues. Trimming took 3 bases from V and 4 from J; bases not matched to a gene: 2. Germline CDR1 reads SGDLS; CDR2 reads YYNGEE. CDR3: CASSALAGGYEQYF. CDR3 DNA sequence: TGTGCCAGCAGCGCCCTAGCGGGGGGGTACGAGCAGTACTTC.

The chain combines TRBV20-1 with TRBJ2-5; 9 bases agree with TRBD2. The trim removed 3 bases at V and 4 bases at J, leaving 6 bases unmatched. CDR1 and CDR2 from the germline V gene are DFQATT and SNEGSKA (reference sequence). The CDR3 length is 14 residues. This CDR3 is CSASIGGGGETQYF. Here the CDR3 DNA reads TGCAGTGCTAGTATTGGCGGGGGGGGAGAGACCCAGTACTTC.

The chain uses TRBV5-1 and TRBJ2-5, with TRBD2 as a possible D gene (5 bases). The CDR3 spans 15 residues. Per the germline V gene, CDR1 is SGHRS and CDR2 is YFSETQ. Trimming took off 0 bases at V and 5 bases at J, with 14 bases between the two ends. The CDR3: CASSLAYPRRETQYF. For the CDR3, the DNA is TGCGCCAGCAGCTTGGCCTATCCAAGGAGGGAGACCCAGTACTTC.

The chain uses TRBV2 and TRBJ2-5; TRBD2 matches at 11 bases. In germline, CDR1 is SNHLY, CDR2 FYNNEI. With 8 bases clipped from V and 2 bases from J, the junction kept 10 bases outside the gene matches. This CDR3 contains 16 residues. The DNA for the CDR3 is TGTGCCAGCCAGGGACTAGCGGTAGGAAGGCAAGAGACCCAGTACTTC. Translating gives CASQGLAVGRQETQYF.

The chain employs TRBV3-1 (or the pseudogene TRBV3-2) and TRBJ2-5; 7 nucleotides match TRBD2. Germline CDR1 and CDR2: LGHDT and YNNKEL (reference sequence). The CDR3 spans 14 residues. Losses at the gene ends were 2 bases for V and 5 bases for J; bases not matched to a gene: 5. CDR3 bases: TGTGCCAGCAGCCAACTAGCGGAAAGGGAGACCCAGTACTTC. Protein sequence: CASSQLAERETQYF.

The V gene is TRBV4-1, the J gene TRBJ1-1, with D possibly matching TRBD1 (6 bases). V was shortened by 0 bases and J by 0 bases, with 17 bases between the two germline ends. This CDR3 region has 18 residues. Germline V gene data show CDR1 as MGHRA and CDR2 as YSYEKL. The CDR3 DNA follows: TGCGCCAGCAGCCAAGATCTTGCAGGGGCTAGGATGAACACTGAAGCTTTCTTT. This encodes CASSQDLAGARMNTEAFF.

The chain carries TRBV9 and TRBJ1-2, with D possibly TRBD1 on 6 matching bases. CDR1 is SGDLS, CDR2 YYNGEE, per germline. The V end was cut by 0 bases, the J end by 7 bases, with 13 bases between. The CDR3 is 14 residues long. CDR3 DNA: TGTGCCAGCAGCGTAGGTGCGGGGGCGGGTGGCTACACCTTC. Translating it yields CASSVGAGAGGYTF.